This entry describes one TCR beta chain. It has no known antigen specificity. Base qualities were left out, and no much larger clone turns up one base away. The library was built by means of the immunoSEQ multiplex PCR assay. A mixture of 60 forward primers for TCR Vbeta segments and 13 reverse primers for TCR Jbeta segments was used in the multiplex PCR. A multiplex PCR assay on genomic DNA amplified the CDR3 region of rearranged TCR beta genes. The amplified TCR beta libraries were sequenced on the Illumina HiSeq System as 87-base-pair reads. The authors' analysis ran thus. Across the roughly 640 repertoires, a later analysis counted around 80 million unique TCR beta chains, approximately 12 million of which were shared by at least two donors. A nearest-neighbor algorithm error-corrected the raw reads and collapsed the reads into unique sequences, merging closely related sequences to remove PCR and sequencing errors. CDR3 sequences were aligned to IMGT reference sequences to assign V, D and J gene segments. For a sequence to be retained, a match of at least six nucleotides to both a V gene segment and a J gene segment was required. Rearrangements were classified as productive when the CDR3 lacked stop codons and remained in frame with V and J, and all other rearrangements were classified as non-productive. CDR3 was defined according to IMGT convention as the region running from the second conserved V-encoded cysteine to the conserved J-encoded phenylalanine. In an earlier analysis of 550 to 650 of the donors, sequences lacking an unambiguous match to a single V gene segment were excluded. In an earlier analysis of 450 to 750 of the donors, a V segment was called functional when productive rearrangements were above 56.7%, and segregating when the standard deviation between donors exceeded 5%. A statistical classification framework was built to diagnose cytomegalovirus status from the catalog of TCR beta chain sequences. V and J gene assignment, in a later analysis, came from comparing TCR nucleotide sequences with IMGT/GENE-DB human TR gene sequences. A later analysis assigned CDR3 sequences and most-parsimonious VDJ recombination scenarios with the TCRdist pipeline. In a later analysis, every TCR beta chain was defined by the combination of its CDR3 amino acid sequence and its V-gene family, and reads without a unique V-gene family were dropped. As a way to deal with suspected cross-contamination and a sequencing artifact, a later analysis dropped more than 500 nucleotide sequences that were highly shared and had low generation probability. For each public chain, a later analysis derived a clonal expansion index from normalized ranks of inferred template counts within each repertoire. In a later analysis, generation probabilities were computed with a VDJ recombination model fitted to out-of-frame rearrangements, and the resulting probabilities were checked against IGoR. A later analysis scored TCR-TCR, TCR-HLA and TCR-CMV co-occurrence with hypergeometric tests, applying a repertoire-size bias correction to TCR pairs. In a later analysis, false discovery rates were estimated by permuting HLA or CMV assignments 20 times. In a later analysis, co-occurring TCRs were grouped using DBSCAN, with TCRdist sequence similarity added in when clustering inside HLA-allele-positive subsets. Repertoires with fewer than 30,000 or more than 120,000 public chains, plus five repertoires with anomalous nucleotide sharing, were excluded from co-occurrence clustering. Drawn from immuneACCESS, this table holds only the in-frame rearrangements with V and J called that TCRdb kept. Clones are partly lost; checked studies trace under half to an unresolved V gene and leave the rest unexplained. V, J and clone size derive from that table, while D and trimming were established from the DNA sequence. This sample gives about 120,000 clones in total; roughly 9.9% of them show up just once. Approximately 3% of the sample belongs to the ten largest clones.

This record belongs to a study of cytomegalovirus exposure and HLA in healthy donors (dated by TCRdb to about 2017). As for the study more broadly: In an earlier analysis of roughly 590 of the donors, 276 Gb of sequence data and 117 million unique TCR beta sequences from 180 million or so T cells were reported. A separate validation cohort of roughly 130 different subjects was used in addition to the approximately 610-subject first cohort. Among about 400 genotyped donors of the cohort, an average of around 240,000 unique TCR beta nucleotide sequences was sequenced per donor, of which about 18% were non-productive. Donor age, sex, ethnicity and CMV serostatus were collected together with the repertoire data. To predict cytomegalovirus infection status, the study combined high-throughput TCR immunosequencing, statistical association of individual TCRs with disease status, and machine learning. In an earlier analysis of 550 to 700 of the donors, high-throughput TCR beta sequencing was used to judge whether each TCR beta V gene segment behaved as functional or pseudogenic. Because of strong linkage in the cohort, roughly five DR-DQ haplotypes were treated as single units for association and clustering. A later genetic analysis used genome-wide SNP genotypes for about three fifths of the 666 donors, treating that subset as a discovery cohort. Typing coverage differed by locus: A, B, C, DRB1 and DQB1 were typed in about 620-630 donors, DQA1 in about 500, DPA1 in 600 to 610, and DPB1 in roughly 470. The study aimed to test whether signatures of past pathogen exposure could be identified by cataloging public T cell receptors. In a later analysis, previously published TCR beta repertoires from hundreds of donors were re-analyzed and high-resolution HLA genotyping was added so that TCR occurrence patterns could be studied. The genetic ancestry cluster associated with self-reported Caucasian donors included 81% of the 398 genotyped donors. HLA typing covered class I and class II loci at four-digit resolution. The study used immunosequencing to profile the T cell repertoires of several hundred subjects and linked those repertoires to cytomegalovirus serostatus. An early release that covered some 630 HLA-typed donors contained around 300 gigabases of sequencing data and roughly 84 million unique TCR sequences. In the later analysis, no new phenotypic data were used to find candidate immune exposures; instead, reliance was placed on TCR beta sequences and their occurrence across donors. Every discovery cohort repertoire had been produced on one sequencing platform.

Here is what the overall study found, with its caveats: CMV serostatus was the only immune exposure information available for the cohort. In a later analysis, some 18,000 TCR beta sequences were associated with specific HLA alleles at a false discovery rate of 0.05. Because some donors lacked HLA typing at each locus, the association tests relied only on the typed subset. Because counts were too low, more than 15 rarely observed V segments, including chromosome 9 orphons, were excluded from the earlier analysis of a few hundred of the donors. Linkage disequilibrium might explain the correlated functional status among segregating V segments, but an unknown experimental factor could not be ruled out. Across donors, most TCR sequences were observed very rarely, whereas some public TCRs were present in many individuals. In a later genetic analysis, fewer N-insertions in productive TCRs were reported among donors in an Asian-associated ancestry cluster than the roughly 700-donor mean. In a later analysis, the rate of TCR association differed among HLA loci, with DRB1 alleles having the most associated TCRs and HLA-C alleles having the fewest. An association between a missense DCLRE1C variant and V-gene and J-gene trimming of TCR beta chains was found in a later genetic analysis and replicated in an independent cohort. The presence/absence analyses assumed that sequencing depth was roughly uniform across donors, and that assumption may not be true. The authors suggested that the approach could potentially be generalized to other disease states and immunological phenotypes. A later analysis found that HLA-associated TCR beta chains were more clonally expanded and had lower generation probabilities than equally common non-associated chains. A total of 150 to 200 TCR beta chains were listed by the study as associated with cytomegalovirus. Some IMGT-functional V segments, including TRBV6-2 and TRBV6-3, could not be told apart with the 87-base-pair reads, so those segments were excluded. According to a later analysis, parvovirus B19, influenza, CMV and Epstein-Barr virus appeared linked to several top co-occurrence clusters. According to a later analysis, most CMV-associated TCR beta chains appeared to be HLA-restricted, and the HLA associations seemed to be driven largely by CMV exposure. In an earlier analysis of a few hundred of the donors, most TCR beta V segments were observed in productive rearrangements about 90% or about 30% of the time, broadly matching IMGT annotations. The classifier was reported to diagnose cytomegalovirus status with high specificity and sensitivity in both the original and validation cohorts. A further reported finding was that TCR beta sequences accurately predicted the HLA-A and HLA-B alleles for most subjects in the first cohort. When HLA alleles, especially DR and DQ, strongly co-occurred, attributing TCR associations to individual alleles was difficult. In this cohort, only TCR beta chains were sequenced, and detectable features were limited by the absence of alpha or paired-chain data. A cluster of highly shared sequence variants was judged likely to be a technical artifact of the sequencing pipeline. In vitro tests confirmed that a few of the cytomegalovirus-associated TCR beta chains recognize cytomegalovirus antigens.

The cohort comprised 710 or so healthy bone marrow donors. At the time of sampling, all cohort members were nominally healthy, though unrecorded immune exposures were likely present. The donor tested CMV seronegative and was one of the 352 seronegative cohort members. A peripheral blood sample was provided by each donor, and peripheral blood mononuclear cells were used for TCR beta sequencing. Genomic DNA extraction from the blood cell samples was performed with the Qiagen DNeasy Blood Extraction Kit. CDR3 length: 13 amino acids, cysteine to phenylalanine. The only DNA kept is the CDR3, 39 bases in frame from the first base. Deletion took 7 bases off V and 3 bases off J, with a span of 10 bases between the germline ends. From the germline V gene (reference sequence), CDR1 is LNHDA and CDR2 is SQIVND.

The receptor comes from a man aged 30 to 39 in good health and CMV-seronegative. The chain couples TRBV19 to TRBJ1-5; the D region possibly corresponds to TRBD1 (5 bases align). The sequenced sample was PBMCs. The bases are TGTGCCAGTAAATTAGGGGACAATCAGCCCCAGCATTTT. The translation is CASKLGDNQPQHF.